These 14 T cell receptor beta chains originate from one sample sequenced in a study of beta chain features in type 1 diabetes. Since all of the isolated RNA was reverse transcribed, expressed TCRB transcripts were what got sequenced. Sequencing was performed with immunoSEQ multiplex PCR; in TCRdb, only in-frame clones are kept and a portion is missing. The sample includes hundreds of thousands of clones, 15% to 19% seen only once; the top ten take approximately 0.087%. The sample taken for sequencing was naive CD4+ T cells from blood. These receptor sequences come from a man aged 18 to 30 in good health.

The rearrangement joins TRBV29-1 to TRBJ1-1; possible D gene TRBD1, 6 bases. This CDR3 spans 15 amino acids. The germline V gene encodes CDR1 SQVTM and CDR2 ANQGSEA. Trimming removed 6 bases from V and 7 bases from J, with 24 bases in between. CDR3 sequence: CSVVRLTGSGDEAFF. The CDR3 DNA is TGCAGCGTAGTACGGCTAACAGGGTCCGGCGATGAAGCTTTCTTT.

This clone was seen a few times. This sequence joins TRBV28 and TRBJ2-3; D assignment may be TRBD1 or TRBD2 (7 bases each). The CDR3 extends over 13 amino acids. Germline CDR1 MDHEN, CDR2 SYDVKM. V was trimmed by 8 bases and J by 5 bases, leaving 14 bases between them. CDR3 sequence reads: CASLQGGRDTQYF. Written as DNA, the CDR3 is TGTGCCAGCCTTCAGGGGGGGAGAGATACGCAGTATTTT.

This sequence joins TRBV6-5 and TRBJ2-3; D possibly matches TRBD1 or TRBD2 (5 bases each). The CDR3 contains 14 residues. The ends were cut back, 6 bases at V and 7 bases at J, with 17 bases in the middle. Germline V CDR1 and CDR2: MNHEY, SVGAGI. The CDR3: CASSLGPGPYTQYF. Written as DNA, the CDR3 is TGTGCCAGCAGCCTGGGACCCGGCCCTTATACGCAGTATTTT.

This clone was seen a few times. The chain links TRBV4-3 to TRBJ2-6; D is perhaps TRBD1 (6 bases). The V gene lost 1 base and the J gene lost 4 bases, with 14 bases spanning the gap. This CDR3 has 17 residues. Germline V gene lookup returns CDR1 LGHNA and CDR2 YSLEER. The CDR3 coding sequence is TGCGCCAGCAGCCAAGTCCGAGGGGGTACCGGGGCCAACGTCCTGACTTTC. Amino acid sequence: CASSQVRGGTGANVLTF.

This clone occurred a few times. The gene calls are TRBV9 and TRBJ2-6; 7 bases match TRBD2. This CDR3 comprises 15 residues. The V and J ends lost 9 bases and 0 bases, in that order; junction bases with no gene match: 6. Looked up from germline, CDR1 is SGDLS and CDR2 is YYNGEE. In nucleotides, the CDR3 is TGTGCCATTAGGCGGGGGAGCTCTGGGGCCAACGTCCTGACTTTC. It specifies CAIRRGSSGANVLTF.

This clone showed up just a few times. The J gene is TRBJ1-2, the V gene TRBV7-8; TRBD1 aligns across 11 bases. The CDR3 has 14 amino acids. The junction had 7 bases not matched to a gene; V was cut back by 5 bases and J by 8 bases. CDR1 is SGHVS, CDR2 FQNEAQ, per germline. The CDR3 DNA reads TGTGCCAGCAGCATTGGACAGGGGGCTACGGGCTACACCTTC. This translates into CASSIGQGATGYTF.

V and J are TRBV4-3 and TRBJ2-7, with 8 nucleotides matching TRBD2. The CDR3 totals 17 residues. V lost 3 bases and J lost 6; bases outside the gene matches: 16. The V gene's germline CDR1 is LGHNA and CDR2 YSLEER. CDR3 loop: CASSQKGSLAGPVEQYF. The CDR3 DNA reads as TGCGCCAGCAGCCAGAAAGGTTCGCTAGCGGGCCCCGTCGAGCAGTACTTC.

The chain couples TRBV4-1 to TRBJ1-5; unclear D gene. The CDR3 contains 16 residues. The germline V gene encodes CDR1 MGHRA and CDR2 YSYEKL. V gave up 1 base and J gave up 1 base, with 11 bases separating them. CDR3 amino acids: CASSQVGFASNQPQHF. The DNA for the CDR3 is TGCGCCAGCAGCCAAGTTGGTTTTGCGAGCAATCAGCCCCAGCATTTT.

The V call is TRBV29-1, the J call TRBJ2-7, with 7 bases lining up with TRBD1. Germline trimming cut 4 bases from V and 0 bases from J; bases unmatched to any gene: 6. The CDR3 extends over 14 amino acids. Germline CDR1 and CDR2: SQVTM and ANQGSEA. The CDR3 here is CSVGVQGDSYEQYF. The CDR3 region has the DNA TGCAGCGTTGGCGTCCAGGGGGACTCCTACGAGCAGTACTTC.

This clone was detected a few times. The V call is TRBV28, the J call TRBJ2-7, with D tentatively TRBD2 (7 bases). CDR1 is MDHEN and CDR2 is SYDVKM in the germline V gene. With 11 bases removed from V and 7 bases from J, the gap between germline ends came to 12 bases. CDR3 length: 10 residues. The CDR3 DNA sequence: TGTGCCGCGGGGGCACGGGAGCAGTACTTC. Translating it yields CAAGAREQYF.

This clone appeared a few times. The gene calls are TRBV18 and TRBJ1-1, with 7 positions matching TRBD1. Looked up from germline, CDR1 is KGHSH and CDR2 is LQKENI. This CDR3 has 15 residues. V trimming: 3 bases; J trimming: 1 base; junction bases outside the gene matches: 5. The CDR3 spells CASSPQGGRNTEAFF. In DNA form, the CDR3 reads TGTGCCAGCTCACCCCAGGGGGGGAGGAACACTGAAGCTTTCTTT. The entire variable domain, with the rest obtained from reference TRBV18 and TRBJ1-1, is as follows: NAGVMQNPRHLVRRRGQEARLRCSPMKGHSHVYWYRQLPEEGLKFMVYLQKENIIDESGMPKERFSAEFPKEGPSILRIQQVVRGDSAAYFCASSPQGGRNTEAFFGQGTRLTVV.

This clone was counted a few times. This rearrangement joins TRBV20-1 to TRBJ1-1, with no clear D. CDR1 DFQATT and CDR2 SNEGSKA come from the germline V gene (reference sequence). The CDR3 has 11 residues. Trimming removed 5 bases at V and 0 bases at J, with 4 bases between. CDR3 amino acids: CSAGMNTEAFF. The CDR3 region has the DNA TGCAGTGCTGGAATGAACACTGAAGCTTTCTTT.

This clone was seen a single time. The chain combines TRBV9 with TRBJ1-3, with 7 nucleotides matching TRBD1. CDR3 length: 18 amino acids. Germline V gives CDR1 SGDLS, CDR2 YYNGEE. The junction had 12 bases not matched to a gene; V was cut back by 0 bases and J by 3 bases. CDR3 loop: CASSVAPVAGGYGNTIYF. DNA for the CDR3: TGTGCCAGCAGCGTAGCCCCCGTGGCAGGGGGATATGGAAACACCATATATTTT.

This clone has only a few counts. The chain combines TRBV7-2 with TRBJ2-4; 15 bases map to TRBD2. Trimming removed 4 bases from V and 5 bases from J; junction bases left unmatched: 6. This CDR3 region has 17 residues. Germline V gives CDR1 SGHTA, CDR2 FQGNSA. Here the CDR3 DNA reads TGTGCCAGCAGCTGGGGACTAGCGGGAGGCGGGGAAAACATTCAGTACTTC. Its translation is CASSWGLAGGGENIQYF. Together with reference TRBV7-2 and TRBJ2-4, the CDR3 gives the full variable domain: GAGVSQSPSNKVTEKGKDVELRCDPISGHTALYWYRQSLGQGLEFLIYFQGNSAPDKSGLPSDRFSAERTGGSVSTLTIQRTQQEDSAVYLCASSWGLAGGGENIQYFGAGTRLSVL.